This T cell receptor (beta chain) originates from a study of blood T cell repertoires in COVID-19. Authors' analysis steps: Reference gene primers were amplified, and this amplification served to estimate nucleated cell counts. TCRdb's copy holds only in-frame clones and misses some; the assay was immunoSEQ multiplex PCR. Clone size and V and J calls were adopted from that table, with D and trimming inferred from the DNA. The sample includes some 290,000 clones, 88% of them seen just once. On this clone: Other nucleotide sequences in the sample specify the same CDR3.

Seattle researchers signed up patients amid active infection and tracked them longitudinally. The V gene end was trimmed by 2 bases and the J gene end by 4 bases; junction bases not matched to a gene: 3. The CDR3 runs to 14 residues. Germline V gene sequence: CDR1 SGHTA, CDR2 FQGNSA. The source of this sequence is a woman aged 25 to 39 with COVID-19, enrolled during active disease. The chain couples TRBV7-2 to TRBJ2-5, with TRBD2 matching 8 bases. Sample: peripheral blood. The CDR3 here is CASSLTGGPETQYF. The CDR3 region has the DNA TGTGCCAGCAGCTTAACGGGAGGGCCAGAGACCCAGTACTTC.